The 11 T cell receptor beta chains in this list originate from one sample, sequenced in a study of radiotherapy plus CTLA-4 blockade in lung cancer. Clones were sequenced by immunoSEQ multiplex PCR, and TCRdb holds only the in-frame ones, with some missing. Of some 71,000 clones listed, 76% were seen once; the top ten hold roughly 15%. The source material was peripheral blood, sampled from a patient treated with radiotherapy plus ipilimumab. These receptors all stem from a human donor with non-small cell lung cancer whose response to radiotherapy plus ipilimumab could not be evaluated. Some clones in this sample may be carry-over from other donors' samples.

The gene calls are TRBV15 and TRBJ1-1; D is undetermined. CDR1 and CDR2 (germline): LNHNV, YYDKDF (reference sequence). The CDR3 covers 13 residues. Trimming cost V 0 bases and J 6 bases, with 8 bases left between them. The CDR3, as DNA: TGTGCCACCAGCAGAGATTCGCAGTCTGAAGCTTTCTTT. Its translation is CATSRDSQSEAFF.

The chain carries TRBV6-5 and TRBJ2-1; no firm D call. This CDR3 contains 15 residues. Germline V gene data show CDR1 as MNHEY and CDR2 as SVGAGI. V was trimmed by 5 bases and J by 0 bases, leaving 11 bases between them. In DNA form, the CDR3 reads TGTGCCAGCAGTCCTCCGGGTAGCTCCTACAATGAGCAGTTCTTC. Amino acids: CASSPPGSSYNEQFF.

The rearrangement joins TRBV7-9 to TRBJ1-6; 12 nucleotides agree with TRBD1. V was pared by 5 bases and J by 9 bases, with 5 bases of the junction left unmatched. Germline assignment: CDR1 SEHNR and CDR2 FQNEAQ (reference sequence). CDR3 length equals 15 residues. The CDR3 reads CASSRGTGGGSPLHF. The DNA of the CDR3 is TGTGCCAGCAGCCGCGGGACAGGGGGCGGTTCACCCCTCCACTTT.

In this sample, this clone turned up once. The chain has TRBV9 and TRBJ1-2, with 11 bases aligning to TRBD1. There are 13 residues in the CDR3. J was trimmed by 6 bases and V by 3 bases; bases with no gene match: 1. Germline V gene lookup returns CDR1 SGDLS and CDR2 YYNGEE. For the CDR3, the DNA is TGTGCCAGCAGCGCGGGACAGGGGGATGGCTACACCTTC. As protein: CASSAGQGDGYTF. Combining the CDR3 with reference TRBV9 and TRBJ1-2 gives the whole variable domain DSGVTQTPKHLITATGQRVTLRCSPRSGDLSVYWYQQSLDQGLQFLIQYYNGEERAKGNILERFSAQQFPDLHSELNLSSLELGDSALYFCASSAGQGDGYTFGSGTRLTVV.

J is TRBJ1-3 and V is TRBV15; 11 positions match TRBD1. The V and J ends lost 0 bases and 6 bases, in that order; junction bases with no gene match: 16. The CDR3 extends over 20 amino acids. Germline V gene data show CDR1 as LNHNV and CDR2 as YYDKDF (reference sequence). The CDR3 spells CATSRDSLLDGTGGENTIYF. As DNA, the CDR3 is TGTGCCACCAGCAGAGATTCGCTGCTGGACGGGACAGGGGGGGAAAACACCATATATTTT.

The J gene is TRBJ2-3, the V gene TRBV29-1, with 8 bases that match TRBD1. Germline CDR1 and CDR2: SQVTM and ANQGSEA. Trimming cost V 5 bases and J 0 bases; bases outside gene matches: 4. This CDR3 spans 14 amino acids. This CDR3 is CSVPRDRSTDTQYF. DNA of the CDR3: TGCAGCGTTCCCCGGGACAGGAGCACAGATACGCAGTATTTT.

This chain joins TRBV19 and TRBJ1-5; weak D call: TRBD1 (6 bases). Trimming took off 4 bases at V and 6 bases at J, with 10 bases between the two ends. CDR1 LNHDA and CDR2 SQIVND come from the germline V gene (reference sequence). The CDR3 sequence is 13 residues long. As DNA, the CDR3 is TGTGCCAGTAGTACACAGGGATTTCAGCCCCAGCATTTT. Its protein is CASSTQGFQPQHF.

This chain links TRBV5-6 with TRBJ1-2, with unresolved D. The CDR3 length is 18 residues. The germline V and J ends were trimmed by 0 bases and 2 bases, with 20 bases remaining between them. CDR1 is SGHDT and CDR2 is YYEEEE in the germline V gene. This CDR3 reads CASSLGPPLPGGNYGYTF. The CDR3, as DNA: TGTGCCAGCAGCTTGGGCCCCCCCCTCCCGGGAGGGAACTATGGCTACACCTTC.

This clone was seen only once. The chain is built from TRBV5-1 and TRBJ1-1; 7 bases are shared with TRBD1. There are 14 residues in the CDR3. V lost 0 bases, J lost 5 bases, and 4 bases stayed unmatched. CDR1 and CDR2 (germline): SGHRS, YFSETQ. The CDR3 bases are TGCGCCAGCAGCTTGGTAACAGGGGTAACTGAAGCTTTCTTT. It specifies CASSLVTGVTEAFF.

The chain recombines TRBV6-1 with TRBJ2-7; D may be TRBD1 (7 bases). The CDR3 has 14 amino acids. V lost 10 bases and J lost 3, with 19 bases in between. Per the germline V gene, CDR1 is MNHNS and CDR2 is SASEGT. CDR3 bases: TGTGCCACCCACTTGGGGGGACAGAGCTACGAGCAGTACTTC. Residues: CATHLGGQSYEQYF.

The chain recombines TRBV28 with TRBJ2-5; a possible D gene is TRBD2 (5 bases). CDR3 size: 17 residues. The V and J ends lost 5 bases and 2 bases respectively, with 21 bases between them. Germline V gives CDR1 MDHEN, CDR2 SYDVKM. The chain's CDR3 is CASSALERVARQETQYF. Written as DNA, the CDR3 is TGTGCCAGCAGTGCCCTTGAGAGGGTTGCTAGGCAAGAGACCCAGTACTTC.